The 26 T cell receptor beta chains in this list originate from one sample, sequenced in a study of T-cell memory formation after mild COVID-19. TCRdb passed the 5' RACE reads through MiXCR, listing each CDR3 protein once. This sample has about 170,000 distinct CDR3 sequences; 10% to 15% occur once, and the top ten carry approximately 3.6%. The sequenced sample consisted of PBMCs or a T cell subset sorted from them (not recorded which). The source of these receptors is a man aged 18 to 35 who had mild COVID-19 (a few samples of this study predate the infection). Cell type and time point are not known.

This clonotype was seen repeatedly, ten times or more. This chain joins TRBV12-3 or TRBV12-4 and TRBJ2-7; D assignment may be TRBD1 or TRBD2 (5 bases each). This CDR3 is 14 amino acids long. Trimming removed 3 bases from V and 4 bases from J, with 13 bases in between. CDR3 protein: CASSLGQDLYEQYF. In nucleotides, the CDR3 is TGTGCCAGCAGTTTGGGGCAGGACTTATACGAGCAGTACTTC.

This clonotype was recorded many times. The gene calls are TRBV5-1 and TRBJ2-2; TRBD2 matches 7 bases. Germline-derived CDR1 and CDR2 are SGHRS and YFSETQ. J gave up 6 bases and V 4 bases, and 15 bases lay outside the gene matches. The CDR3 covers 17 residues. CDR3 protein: CASSNTPSGVTPGELFF. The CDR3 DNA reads TGCGCCAGCAGCAACACCCCAAGCGGGGTCACGCCCGGGGAGCTGTTTTTT.

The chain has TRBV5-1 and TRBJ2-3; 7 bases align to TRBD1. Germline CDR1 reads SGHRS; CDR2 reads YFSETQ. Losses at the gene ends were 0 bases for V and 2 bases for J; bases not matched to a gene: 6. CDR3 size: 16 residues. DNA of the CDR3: TGCGCCAGCAGCTTGGGAGACAGGGCTCTCACAGATACGCAGTATTTT. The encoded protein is CASSLGDRALTDTQYF.

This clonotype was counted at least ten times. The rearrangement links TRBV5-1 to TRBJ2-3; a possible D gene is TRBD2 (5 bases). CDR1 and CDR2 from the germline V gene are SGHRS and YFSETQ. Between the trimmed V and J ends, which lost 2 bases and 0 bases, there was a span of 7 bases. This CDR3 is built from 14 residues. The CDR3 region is CASSFWESTDTQYF. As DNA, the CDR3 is TGCGCCAGCAGCTTCTGGGAGAGCACAGATACGCAGTATTTT.

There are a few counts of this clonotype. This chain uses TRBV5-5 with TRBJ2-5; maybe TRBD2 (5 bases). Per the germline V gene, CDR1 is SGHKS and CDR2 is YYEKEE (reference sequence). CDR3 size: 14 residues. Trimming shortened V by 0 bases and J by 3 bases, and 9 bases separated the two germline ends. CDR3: CASSLGWGEETQYF. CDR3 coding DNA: TGTGCCAGCAGCTTGGGGTGGGGAGAAGAGACCCAGTACTTC.

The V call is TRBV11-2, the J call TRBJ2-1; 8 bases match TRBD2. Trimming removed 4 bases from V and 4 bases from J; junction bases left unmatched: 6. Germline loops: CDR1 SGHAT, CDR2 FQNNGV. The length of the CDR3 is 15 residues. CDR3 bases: TGTGCCAGCAGCTCGGGACTAGGGGGGTACAATGAGCAGTTCTTC. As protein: CASSSGLGGYNEQFF.

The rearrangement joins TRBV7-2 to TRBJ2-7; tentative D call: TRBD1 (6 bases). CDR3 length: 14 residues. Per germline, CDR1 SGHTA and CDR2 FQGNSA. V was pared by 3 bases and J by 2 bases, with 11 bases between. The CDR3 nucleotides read TGTGCCAGCAGCTTTAGGGACACAGCCTACGAGCAGTACGTC. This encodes CASSFRDTAYEQYV.

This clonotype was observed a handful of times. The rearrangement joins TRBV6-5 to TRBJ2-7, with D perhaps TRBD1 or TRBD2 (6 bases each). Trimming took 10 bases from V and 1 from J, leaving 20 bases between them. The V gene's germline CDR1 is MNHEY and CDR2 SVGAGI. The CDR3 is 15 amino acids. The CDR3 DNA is TGTGCCACCCGTTTAAGGGGGGCATTGTCCTACGAGCAGTACGTC. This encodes CATRLRGALSYEQYV.

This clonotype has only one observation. The chain's CDR3 is CASTLAGLAGLNEQFF. CDR3 coding DNA: TGTGCCAGCACGCTTGCCGGACTAGCGGGGCTCAATGAGCAGTTCTTC. V and J are TRBV5-4 and TRBJ2-1; 12 nucleotides agree with TRBD2. CDR1 is SGHNT, CDR2 YYREEE, per germline (reference sequence). The CDR3 spans 16 residues. V was pared by 6 bases and J by 6 bases, with 10 bases of the junction left unmatched.

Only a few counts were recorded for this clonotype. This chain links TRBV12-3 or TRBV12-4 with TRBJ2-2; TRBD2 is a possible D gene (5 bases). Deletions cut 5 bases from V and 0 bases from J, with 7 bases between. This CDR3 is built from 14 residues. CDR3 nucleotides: TGTGCCAGCAGTAGGACTGCGAACACCGGGGAGCTGTTTTTT. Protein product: CASSRTANTGELFF.

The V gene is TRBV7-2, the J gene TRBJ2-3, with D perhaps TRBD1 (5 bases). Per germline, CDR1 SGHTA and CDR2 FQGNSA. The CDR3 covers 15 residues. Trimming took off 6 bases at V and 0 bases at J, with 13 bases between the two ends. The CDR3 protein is CASRPAGSSTDTQYF. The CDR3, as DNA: TGTGCCAGCAGACCGGCAGGGTCTAGCACAGATACGCAGTATTTT.

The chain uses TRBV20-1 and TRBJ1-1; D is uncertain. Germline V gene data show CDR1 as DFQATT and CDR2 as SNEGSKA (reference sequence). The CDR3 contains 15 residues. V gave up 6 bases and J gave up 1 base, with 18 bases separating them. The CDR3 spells CSAPVDGRGNTEAFF. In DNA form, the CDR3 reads TGCAGTGCCCCCGTGGACGGCAGAGGGAACACTGAAGCTTTCTTT.

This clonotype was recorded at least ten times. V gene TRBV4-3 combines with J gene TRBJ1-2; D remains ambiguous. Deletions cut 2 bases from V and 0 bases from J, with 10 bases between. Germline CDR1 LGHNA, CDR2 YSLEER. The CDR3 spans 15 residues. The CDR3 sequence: CASSQLGGTNYGYTF. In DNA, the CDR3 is TGCGCCAGCAGCCAACTCGGAGGGACTAACTATGGCTACACCTTC.

CDR3 nucleotide sequence: TGTGCCAGCAGACCTGACGGAACCTACGAGCAGTACTTC. Protein sequence: CASRPDGTYEQYF. The rearrangement joins TRBV12-3 or TRBV12-4 to TRBJ2-7; no firm D call. V lost 6 bases, J lost 2 bases, and 11 bases lay in between. CDR3 length equals 13 residues.

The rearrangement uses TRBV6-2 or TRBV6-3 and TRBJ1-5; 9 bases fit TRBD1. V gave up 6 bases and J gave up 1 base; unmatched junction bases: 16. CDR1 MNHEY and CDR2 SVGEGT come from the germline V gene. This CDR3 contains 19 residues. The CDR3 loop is CASRTLRQDRGPSNQPQHF. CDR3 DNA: TGTGCCAGCAGAACATTGCGACAGGACAGGGGCCCCAGCAATCAGCCCCAGCATTTT.

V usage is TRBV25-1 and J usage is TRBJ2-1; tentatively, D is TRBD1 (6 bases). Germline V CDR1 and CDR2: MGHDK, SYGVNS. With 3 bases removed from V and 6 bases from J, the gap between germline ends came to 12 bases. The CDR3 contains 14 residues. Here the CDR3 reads CASSEIQGINEQFF. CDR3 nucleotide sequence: TGTGCCAGCAGTGAGATACAGGGAATCAATGAGCAGTTCTTC.

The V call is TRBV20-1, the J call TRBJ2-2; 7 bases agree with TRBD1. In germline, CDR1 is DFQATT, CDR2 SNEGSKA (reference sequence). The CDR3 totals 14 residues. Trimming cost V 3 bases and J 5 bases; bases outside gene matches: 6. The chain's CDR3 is CSASANRGTGELFF. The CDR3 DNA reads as TGCAGTGCTAGCGCGAACAGGGGAACCGGGGAGCTGTTTTTT.

The CDR3 is CSAPGGQRGSYEQYF. The CDR3, as DNA: TGCAGTGCCCCCGGCGGGCAGCGGGGGTCCTACGAGCAGTACTTC. This chain links TRBV20-1 with TRBJ2-7, with TRBD2 matching 8 bases. Germline V gene sequence: CDR1 DFQATT, CDR2 SNEGSKA (reference sequence). V shed 6 bases, J shed 1 base, and the junction held 11 bases outside the gene matches. The CDR3 length is 15 residues.

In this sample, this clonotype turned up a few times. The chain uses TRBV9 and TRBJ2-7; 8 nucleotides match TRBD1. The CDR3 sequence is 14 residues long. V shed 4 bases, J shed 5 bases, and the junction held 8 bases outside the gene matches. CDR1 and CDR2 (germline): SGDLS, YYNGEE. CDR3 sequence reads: CASSTRAGGHEQYF. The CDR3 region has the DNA TGTGCCAGCAGCACCCGGGCAGGGGGCCACGAGCAGTACTTC. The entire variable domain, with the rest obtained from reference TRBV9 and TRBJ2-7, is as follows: DSGVTQTPKHLITATGQRVTLRCSPRSGDLSVYWYQQSLDQGLQFLIQYYNGEERAKGNILERFSAQQFPDLHSELNLSSLELGDSALYFCASSTRAGGHEQYFGPGTRLTVT.

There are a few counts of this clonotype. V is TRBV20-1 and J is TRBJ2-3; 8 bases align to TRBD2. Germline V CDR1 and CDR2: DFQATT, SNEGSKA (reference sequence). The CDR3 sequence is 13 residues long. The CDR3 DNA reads TGCAGCGGTTCCAAGCGGGGGAAGGATACGCAGTATTTT. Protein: CSGSKRGKDTQYF.

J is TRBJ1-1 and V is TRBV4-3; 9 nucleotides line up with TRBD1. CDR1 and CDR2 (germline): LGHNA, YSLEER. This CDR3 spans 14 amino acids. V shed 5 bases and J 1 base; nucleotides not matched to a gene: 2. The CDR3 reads CASSKGQGNTEAFF. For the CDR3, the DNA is TGCGCCAGCAGCAAGGGACAGGGGAACACTGAAGCTTTCTTT.

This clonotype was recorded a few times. The CDR3 loop is CASSSTGNRNTIYF. In nucleotides, the CDR3 is TGTGCCAGCTCATCGACAGGGAATCGAAACACCATATATTTT. The rearrangement joins TRBV18 to TRBJ1-3, with 7 bases that match TRBD1. CDR1 is KGHSH and CDR2 is LQKENI in the germline V gene. The CDR3 has 14 amino acids. V trimming: 5 bases; J trimming: 5 bases; junction bases outside the gene matches: 6. The full variable domain, its missing parts supplied by reference TRBV18 and TRBJ1-3, is NAGVMQNPRHLVRRRGQEARLRCSPMKGHSHVYWYRQLPEEGLKFMVYLQKENIIDESGMPKERFSAEFPKEGPSILRIQQVVRGDSAAYFCASSSTGNRNTIYFGEGSWLTVV.

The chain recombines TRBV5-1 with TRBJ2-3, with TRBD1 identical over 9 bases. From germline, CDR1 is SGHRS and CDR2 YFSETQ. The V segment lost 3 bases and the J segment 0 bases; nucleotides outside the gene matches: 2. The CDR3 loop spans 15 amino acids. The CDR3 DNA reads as TGCGCCAGCAGCTCACAGGGGGCTAGCACAGATACGCAGTATTTT. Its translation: CASSSQGASTDTQYF.

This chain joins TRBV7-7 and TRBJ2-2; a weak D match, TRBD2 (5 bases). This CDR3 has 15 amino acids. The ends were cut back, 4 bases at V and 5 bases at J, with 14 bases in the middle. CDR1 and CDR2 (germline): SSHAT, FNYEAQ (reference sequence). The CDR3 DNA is TGTGCCAGCAGCTCCCGGCCCACGGGGACCGGGGAGCTGTTTTTT. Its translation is CASSSRPTGTGELFF. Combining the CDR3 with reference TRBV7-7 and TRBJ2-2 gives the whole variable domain GAGVSQSPRYKVTKRGQDVTLRCDPISSHATLYWYQQALGQGPEFLTYFNYEAQPDKSGLPSDRFSAERPEGSISTLTIQRTEQRDSAMYRCASSSRPTGTGELFFGEGSRLTVL.

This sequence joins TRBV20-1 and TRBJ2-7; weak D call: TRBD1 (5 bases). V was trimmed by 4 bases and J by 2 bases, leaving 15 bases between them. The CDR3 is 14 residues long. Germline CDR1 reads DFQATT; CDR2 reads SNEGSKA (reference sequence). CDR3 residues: CSATSGAPAYEQYF. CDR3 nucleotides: TGCAGTGCTACCTCTGGGGCCCCCGCCTACGAGCAGTACTTC.

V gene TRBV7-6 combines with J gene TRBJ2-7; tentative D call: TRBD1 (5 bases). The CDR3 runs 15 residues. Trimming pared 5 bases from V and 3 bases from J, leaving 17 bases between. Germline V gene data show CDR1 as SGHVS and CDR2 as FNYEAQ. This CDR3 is CASSQLGQGSYEQYF. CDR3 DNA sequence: TGTGCCAGCAGCCAGTTGGGGCAGGGCAGCTACGAGCAGTACTTC.